This T cell receptor beta chain was identified during a study of T-cell reconstitution after alpha-beta-depleted transplantation in children. Preparing the TCRbeta library involved the use of unique molecular identifiers. A single record per CDR3 protein comes from TCRdb applying MiXCR to the PCR reads. This sample has 250,000 to 400,000 distinct CDR3 sequences, with approximately 23% found just once. This clonotype has just a few counts. The CDR3 is made up of 12 amino acids. Germline values: CDR1 MDHEN, CDR2 SYDVKM. Trimming removed 6 bases from V and 2 bases from J, with 6 bases in between. Here the sequenced sample was PBMCs, mostly from graft donor cells, taken 180 days after TCRalphabeta/CD19-depleted stem cell transplant. The V gene is TRBV28, the J gene TRBJ2-3; D is uncertain. The origin of this receptor is a male patient aged 5 to 17 who had a stem cell transplant for acute lymphoblastic leukemia, so the T cells may come from the graft donor. DNA of the CDR3: TGTGCCAGCAGGACCCACACAGATACGCAGTATTTT. Its translation: CASRTHTDTQYF.